The next 18 T cell receptor beta chains were all read from a single sample in a study of OX40 agonist ivuxolimab in advanced cancers. This table comes from immunoSEQ multiplex PCR, and its TCRdb copy is limited to in-frame clones, with some not included. The sample lists tens of thousands of clones, roughly 91% occurring once. Sequenced material: CD4+ or CD8+ T cells sorted from blood, taken in a trial of the OX40 agonist ivuxolimab. Every receptor here comes from an adult with an advanced solid tumor such as melanoma, head and neck, liver or kidney cancer.

This clone was counted a single time. The chain joins TRBV4-3 to TRBJ1-1, with 9 bases that match TRBD1. Trimming took 4 bases from V and 10 from J; bases not matched to a gene: 10. From germline, CDR1 is LGHNA and CDR2 YSLEER. There are 14 residues in the CDR3. The CDR3 coding sequence is TGCGCCAGCAGCCTGGGGACAGGGCCATTTGGAGCTTTCTTT. Encoded protein: CASSLGTGPFGAFF.

This rearrangement joins TRBV19 to TRBJ2-7; perhaps TRBD1 as D (6 bases). The CDR3 sequence is 17 residues long. CDR1 LNHDA and CDR2 SQIVND come from the germline V gene (reference sequence). The V gene lost 0 bases and the J gene lost 6 bases, with 21 bases spanning the gap. CDR3 DNA sequence: TGTGCCAGTAGTATAGAACGGGCCCAGGGGCTGAACGGCGAGCAGTACTTC. This gives the protein CASSIERAQGLNGEQYF.

The V call is TRBV5-8, the J call TRBJ1-6; 8 bases are shared with TRBD1. Per the germline V gene, CDR1 is SGHTS and CDR2 is YDEGEE. CDR3 size: 18 residues. After removal of 4 bases from V and 6 bases from J, the junction contained 15 bases not matched to a gene. CDR3 nucleotide sequence: TGTGCCAGCAGCCAAAAGTCTACAGGACAGGGTGGTAATTCACCCCTCCACTTT. Translating it yields CASSQKSTGQGGNSPLHF.

The chain combines TRBV6-1 with TRBJ1-6; no reliable D call. The germline V gene encodes CDR1 MNHNS and CDR2 SASEGT. The CDR3 has 13 residues. The germline V and J ends were trimmed by 0 bases and 8 bases, with 5 bases remaining between them. Written as DNA, the CDR3 is TGTGCCAGCAGTGAAGCAGCTTATTCACCCCTCCACTTT. Translated: CASSEAAYSPLHF.

V and J are TRBV9 and TRBJ1-1; a weak D match, TRBD1 (6 bases). The CDR3 has 15 amino acids. The germline gives CDR1 SGDLS, CDR2 YYNGEE. With 4 bases removed from V and 7 bases from J, the gap between germline ends came to 20 bases. CDR3 amino acids: CASSPTQGGKVEAFF. CDR3 sequence (DNA): TGTGCCAGCAGCCCAACACAGGGTGGGAAGGTTGAAGCTTTCTTT.

The chain's CDR3 is CASSQTTRGEKLFF. For the CDR3, the DNA is TGCGCCAGCAGTCAGACAACCAGGGGTGAAAAACTGTTTTTT. The chain couples TRBV10-2 to TRBJ1-4; maybe TRBD1 (6 bases). CDR3 length: 14 amino acids. V lost 5 bases and J 7 bases, leaving 14 bases between the germline ends. CDR1 is WSHSY and CDR2 is SAAADI in the germline V gene.

The chain joins TRBV2 to TRBJ2-1; D unresolved. This CDR3 has 13 residues. Trimming left V 1 base short and J 10 bases short, with 11 bases between. In germline, CDR1 is SNHLY, CDR2 FYNNEI. As DNA, the CDR3 is TGTGCCAGCAGTGAAGAAAAAGTCGGGGAGCAGTTCTTC. The encoded protein is CASSEEKVGEQFF. The full variable domain, with the rest looked up from reference TRBV2 and TRBJ2-1, is EPEVTQTPSHQVTQMGQEVILRCVPISNHLYFYWYRQILGQKVEFLVSFYNNEISEKSEIFDDQFSVERPDGSNFTLKIRSTKLEDSAMYFCASSEEKVGEQFFGPGTRLTVL.

V and J are TRBV6-5 and TRBJ1-1; no firm D call. The CDR3 is made up of 16 amino acids. V shed 0 bases and J shed 5 bases, with 16 bases lying between them. CDR1 is MNHEY, CDR2 SVGAGI, per germline. Here the CDR3 reads CASSYSKLIWETEAFF. Here the CDR3 DNA reads TGTGCCAGCAGTTACTCGAAATTGATCTGGGAGACTGAAGCTTTCTTT.

The J gene is TRBJ2-7, the V gene TRBV5-8, with 7 bases fitting TRBD1. Germline loops: CDR1 SGHTS, CDR2 YDEGEE. The V gene end was trimmed by 0 bases and the J gene end by 3 bases; junction bases not matched to a gene: 3. The CDR3 covers 14 residues. The CDR3 nucleotides read TGTGCCAGCAGCTTGGGACAGGGACGCTACGAGCAGTACTTC. Encoded protein: CASSLGQGRYEQYF. The variable domain in full, completed from reference TRBV5-8 and TRBJ2-7, reads EAGVTQSPTHLIKTRGQQATLRCSPISGHTSVYWYQQALGLGLQFLLWYDEGEERNRGNFPPRFSGRQFPNYSSELNVNALELEDSALYLCASSLGQGRYEQYFGPGTRLTVT.

The chain combines TRBV27 with TRBJ1-1; D unresolved. Trimming left V 6 bases short and J 1 base short, with 12 bases between. CDR1 and CDR2 from the germline V gene are MNHEY and SMNVEV (reference sequence). CDR3 length: 14 amino acids. The CDR3 DNA is TGTGCCAGCAGGGAGGGCAGGAAGAACACTGAAGCTTTCTTT. It encodes CASREGRKNTEAFF.

CDR3 bases: TGTGCCAGCAGCCGGAGGGATGAAGGCTACACCTTC. This codes for CASSRRDEGYTF. The gene calls are TRBV14 and TRBJ1-2; D remains unclear. This CDR3 contains 12 residues. The germline V and J ends were trimmed by 4 bases and 8 bases, with 11 bases remaining between them. From germline, CDR1 is SGHDN and CDR2 FVKESK.

This clone was seen just once. The chain combines TRBV7-9 with TRBJ2-2; D ambiguous. CDR1 is SEHNR, CDR2 FQNEAQ, per germline (reference sequence). V was pared by 5 bases and J by 0 bases, with 16 bases between. CDR3 length: 17 amino acids. CDR3 loop: CASSPRNRAPNTGELFF. CDR3 coding DNA: TGTGCCAGCAGCCCCCGGAACCGGGCGCCGAACACCGGGGAGCTGTTTTTT.

The J gene is TRBJ2-1, the V gene TRBV5-4, with 9 bases that match TRBD2. The CDR3 has 15 residues. The J segment lost 9 bases and the V segment lost 3 bases, leaving 10 bases of the junction unmatched. Germline lookup yields CDR1 SGHNT and CDR2 YYREEE (reference sequence). This CDR3 reads CASSSGGGAFGEQFF. For the CDR3, the DNA is TGTGCCAGCAGCTCGGGCGGGGGGGCCTTCGGTGAGCAGTTCTTC.

This clone was seen only a few times. V usage is TRBV20-1 and J usage is TRBJ1-1; 10 bases match TRBD1. J was trimmed by 6 bases and V by 8 bases; bases with no gene match: 3. This CDR3 is 11 amino acids long. Looked up from germline, CDR1 is DFQATT and CDR2 is SNEGSKA (reference sequence). Here the CDR3 DNA reads TGCAGTCCCGGGACAGGGGCTGAAGCTTTCTTT. Translated, it gives CSPGTGAEAFF.

The chain uses TRBV28 and TRBJ1-1; no reliable D call. Looked up from germline, CDR1 is MDHEN and CDR2 is SYDVKM. Trimming removed 5 bases at V and 0 bases at J, with 13 bases between. The CDR3 has 15 amino acids. CDR3 in amino acids: CASSVHGYMNTEAFF. CDR3 coding DNA: TGTGCCAGCAGTGTGCATGGGTACATGAACACTGAAGCTTTCTTT.

In DNA form, the CDR3 reads TGTGCCAGCAGTCCGCCAGAGCCAGGCAGGGGAATCCAGTACTTC. This gives the protein CASSPPEPGRGIQYF. The J gene is TRBJ2-5, the V gene TRBV28; D is perhaps TRBD1 (6 bases). This CDR3 region has 15 residues. The germline V gene has CDR1 MDHEN and CDR2 SYDVKM. Between the trimmed V and J ends, which lost 5 bases and 10 bases, there was a span of 23 bases.

The chain carries TRBV7-8 and TRBJ1-3; 8 bases match TRBD1. Per the germline V gene, CDR1 is SGHVS and CDR2 is FQNEAQ. Trimming at V came to 5 bases and at J to 0 bases, leaving 15 bases not matched to a gene. The CDR3 spans 19 residues. CDR3: CASSLGAWTGPFSGNTIYF. CDR3 coding DNA: TGTGCCAGCAGCCTAGGGGCTTGGACAGGGCCCTTCTCTGGAAACACCATATATTTT.

The chain is built from TRBV6-6 and TRBJ1-2; no clear D gene. Per the germline V gene, CDR1 is MNHNY and CDR2 is SVGAGI (reference sequence). This CDR3 has 13 amino acids. V was shortened by 0 bases and J by 3 bases, with 5 bases between the two germline ends. The CDR3 spells CASSYSPDYGYTF. In nucleotides, the CDR3 is TGTGCCAGCAGTTACTCCCCGGACTATGGCTACACCTTC.